Each of the 20 T cell receptor beta chains below was sequenced from the same sample in a study of T cells in Graves' hyperthyroidism and ophthalmopathy. What was amplified from RNA transcripts were TCR beta CDR3 regions. The study used the HTBI primer set for a first-round RT-PCR of the TCR CDR3. TCRdb re-derived calls from the multiplex PCR reads in MiXCR, one entry per CDR3 protein. Of over 200,000 distinct CDR3 sequences listed, roughly 18% are singletons. The sample taken for sequencing was blood. Receptors were obtained from a man over 45 with Graves' hyperthyroidism.

This chain uses TRBV28 with TRBJ1-2, with TRBD1 matching 8 bases. Per germline, CDR1 MDHEN and CDR2 SYDVKM. V shed 6 bases, J shed 5 bases, and the junction held 8 bases outside the gene matches. CDR3 length equals 14 residues. The CDR3 region is CASSPDREPYGYTF. CDR3 nucleotide sequence: TGTGCCAGCAGCCCGGACAGGGAGCCGTATGGCTACACCTTC.

Here the CDR3 DNA reads TGTGCCAGCAAGGGAGTGGGGGATGGGACCCAGTACTTC. Encoded protein: CASKGVGDGTQYF. The chain carries TRBV3-1 and TRBJ2-5; either TRBD1 or TRBD2 may fit D (5 bases each). The V gene's germline CDR1 is LGHDT and CDR2 YNNKEL (reference sequence). Trimming took off 7 bases at V and 7 bases at J, with 16 bases between the two ends. The CDR3 has 13 residues.

This clonotype has at least ten counts. This chain links TRBV5-1 with TRBJ2-5, with 13 bases lining up with TRBD2. Germline V gene data show CDR1 as SGHRS and CDR2 as YFSETQ. There are 17 residues in the CDR3. The V gene end was trimmed by 4 bases and the J gene end by 0 bases; junction bases not matched to a gene: 6. CDR3 sequence reads: CASSQWTSGGHQETQYF. CDR3 sequence (DNA): TGCGCCAGCAGCCAGTGGACTAGCGGGGGCCACCAAGAGACCCAGTACTTC.

This clonotype came up many times. The J gene is TRBJ2-3, the V gene TRBV7-2, with D possibly being TRBD1 (6 bases). The CDR3 contains 16 residues. Trimming pared 5 bases from V and 4 bases from J, leaving 19 bases between. Germline CDR1 is SGHTA and CDR2 is FQGNSA. This chain's CDR3 is CASSPFSGAIADTQYF. CDR3 DNA: TGTGCCAGCAGCCCGTTTTCAGGGGCAATCGCAGATACGCAGTATTTT. Variable domain in full (rest from reference TRBV7-2 and TRBJ2-3): GAGVSQSPSNKVTEKGKDVELRCDPISGHTALYWYRQSLGQGLEFLIYFQGNSAPDKSGLPSDRFSAERTGGSVSTLTIQRTQQEDSAVYLCASSPFSGAIADTQYFGPGTRLTVL.

The sample holds many counts of this clonotype. The CDR3 loop is CASSLVPLATGYEQYF. The CDR3 bases are TGTGCCAGCAGCTTAGTCCCTCTGGCTACCGGGTACGAGCAGTACTTC. The gene calls are TRBV7-2 and TRBJ2-7, with D uncertain. V was clipped by 1 base and J by 4 bases, with 17 bases between them. Germline values: CDR1 SGHTA, CDR2 FQGNSA. This CDR3 has 16 amino acids.

There are many counts of this clonotype. The rearrangement joins TRBV7-8 to TRBJ2-1, with TRBD2 matching 12 bases. Germline-derived CDR1 and CDR2 are SGHVS and FQNEAQ. This CDR3 has 18 residues. V lost 6 bases, J lost 4 bases, and 13 bases stayed unmatched. CDR3 nucleotide sequence: TGTGCCAGCAGGCGGACTAGCGGGACCTTTGATGGGTACAATGAGCAGTTCTTC. This codes for CASRRTSGTFDGYNEQFF.

This clonotype was observed once. This may stem from a read error, because a much larger clone lies one nucleotide away. The J gene is TRBJ2-7, the V gene TRBV2, with 10 bases identical to TRBD1. V was clipped by 4 bases and J by 1 base; unmatched bases: 4. CDR1 is SNHLY, CDR2 FYNNEI, per germline. The CDR3 runs 15 residues. In nucleotides, the CDR3 is TGTGCCAGCAGTGGACGGGACAGGGGTTCCTACGAGCAGTACTTC. Translation: CASSGRDRGSYEQYF. Using reference TRBV2 and TRBJ2-7 for the parts outside the CDR3, the full variable domain is EPEVTQTPSHQVTQMGQEVILRCVPISNHLYFYWYRQILGQKVEFLVSFYNNEISEKSEIFDDQFSVERPDGSNFTLKIRSTKLEDSAMYFCASSGRDRGSYEQYFGPGTRLTVT.

This clonotype was seen only a few times. The chain employs TRBV7-9 and TRBJ1-3; D not certain. The germline CDR1 and CDR2 sequences are SEHNR and FQNEAQ (reference sequence). The length of the CDR3 is 15 residues. V was shortened by 3 bases and J by 4 bases, with 13 bases between the two germline ends. In DNA, the CDR3 is TGTGCCAGCAGCTTGCCTCGGAGGCTGGGAAACACCATATATTTT. Translated, it gives CASSLPRRLGNTIYF.

This clonotype was picked up many times. The chain joins TRBV5-1 to TRBJ1-2; the match to TRBD1 covers 8 bases. The CDR3 has 14 amino acids. The J segment lost 7 bases and the V segment lost 5 bases, leaving 10 bases of the junction unmatched. CDR1 is SGHRS, CDR2 YFSETQ, per germline. The CDR3 sequence is CASRPADRGVGYTF. The CDR3 region has the DNA TGCGCCAGCAGACCTGCCGACAGGGGCGTTGGCTACACCTTC.

The rearrangement links TRBV20-1 to TRBJ2-5; D not resolved. V was trimmed by 6 bases and J by 2 bases, leaving 7 bases between them. The CDR3 covers 11 residues. The V gene's germline CDR1 is DFQATT and CDR2 SNEGSKA (reference sequence). CDR3 loop: CSALLQETQYF. The CDR3 DNA reads TGCAGTGCGCTGTTACAAGAGACCCAGTACTTC.

This clonotype was recorded many times. The chain recombines TRBV20-1 with TRBJ2-2, with 7 bases aligning to TRBD2. The CDR3 runs 18 residues. Germline V gives CDR1 DFQATT, CDR2 SNEGSKA (reference sequence). The ends lost 1 base at V and 7 bases at J; junction bases unmatched: 18. DNA of the CDR3: TGCAGTGCTAGAGCTGACGCAGGGACCGGGAGGCCCTTCGGGGAGCTGTTTTTT. It is translated as CSARADAGTGRPFGELFF.

This clonotype was picked up a small number of times. This sequence joins TRBV28 and TRBJ1-1; the match to TRBD1 covers 12 bases. CDR1 is MDHEN, CDR2 SYDVKM, per germline. CDR3 length: 14 amino acids. The ends lost 8 bases at V and 4 bases at J; junction bases unmatched: 5. The CDR3 sequence is CASWDRGLGTEAFF. The CDR3 DNA reads TGTGCCAGCTGGGACAGGGGGCTGGGCACTGAAGCTTTCTTT.

The table lists this clonotype with a few counts. The chain recombines TRBV20-1 with TRBJ1-1, with D tentatively TRBD1 (5 bases). Trimming removed 3 bases at V and 3 bases at J, with 5 bases between. CDR1 and CDR2 from the germline V gene are DFQATT and SNEGSKA (reference sequence). CDR3 length equals 11 residues. Written as DNA, the CDR3 is TGCAGTGCTAGGGGGGACACTGAAGCTTTCTTT. This encodes CSARGDTEAFF.

The J gene is TRBJ2-1, the V gene TRBV12-3 or TRBV12-4, with TRBD2 identical over 7 bases. With 2 bases clipped from V and 5 bases from J, the junction kept 12 bases outside the gene matches. The CDR3 extends over 17 amino acids. The CDR3 nucleotides read TGTGCCAGCAGTTTATCTACGGGAGGACCGAAAGACAATGAGCAGTTCTTC. It codes for CASSLSTGGPKDNEQFF.

J is TRBJ2-3 and V is TRBV10-3; 14 bases fit TRBD2. This CDR3 comprises 16 residues. With 6 bases clipped from V and 4 bases from J, the junction kept 6 bases outside the gene matches. Germline V gene data show CDR1 as ENHRY and CDR2 as SYGVKD. CDR3 sequence reads: CAISGTSGSGADTQYF. In nucleotides, the CDR3 is TGTGCCATCAGCGGGACTAGCGGGAGCGGTGCAGATACGCAGTATTTT.

This clonotype was observed at least ten times. The chain has TRBV7-3 and TRBJ2-3, with unresolved D. The CDR3 is made up of 15 amino acids. Germline V lookup: CDR1 SGHTA, CDR2 FQGTGA. The V gene lost 5 bases and the J gene lost 2 bases, with 14 bases spanning the gap. CDR3 residues: CASSQGLDPTDTQYF. The CDR3 nucleotides are TGTGCCAGCAGCCAAGGGCTAGACCCCACAGATACGCAGTATTTT.

This clonotype was observed at least ten times. The chain carries TRBV6-1 and TRBJ2-3; D not certain. With 6 bases removed from V and 2 bases from J, the gap between germline ends came to 6 bases. This CDR3 has 12 amino acids. Germline-derived CDR1 and CDR2 are MNHNS and SASEGT. This CDR3 is CASRLNTDTQYF. CDR3 DNA: TGTGCCAGCAGACTCAACACAGATACGCAGTATTTT.

Only a few counts were recorded for this clonotype. V gene TRBV6-2 or TRBV6-3 combines with J gene TRBJ2-2; D remains unclear. This CDR3 has 17 amino acids. Trimming cost V 5 bases and J 4 bases, with 20 bases left between them. The V gene's germline CDR1 is MNHEY and CDR2 SVGEGT. The CDR3 loop reads CASSANYPLLGTGELFF. The CDR3 DNA is TGTGCCAGCAGTGCAAACTACCCCCTCCTGGGCACCGGGGAGCTGTTTTTT.

This clonotype was detected many times. The rearrangement uses TRBV18 and TRBJ2-3; TRBD2 matches at 7 bases. V lost 4 bases and J lost 3; bases outside the gene matches: 7. CDR3 size: 15 residues. Germline V gives CDR1 KGHSH, CDR2 LQKENI. The CDR3 bases are TGTGCCAGCTCACTCCTGAGCGGGAAGACAGATACGCAGTATTTT. It yields the protein CASSLLSGKTDTQYF.

This clonotype was counted many times. The V gene is TRBV28, the J gene TRBJ2-7, with 7 nucleotides matching TRBD1. Germline values: CDR1 MDHEN, CDR2 SYDVKM. The V gene end was trimmed by 5 bases and the J gene end by 5 bases; junction bases not matched to a gene: 6. The length of the CDR3 is 13 residues. The CDR3 DNA follows: TGTGCCAGCAGTATCCAAGGGGGCCACGAGCAGTACTTC. Amino acids: CASSIQGGHEQYF.